One sample yielded the 10 T cell receptor beta chains listed below, sequenced in a study of CD8+CD57+ T cells in acquired aplastic anemia. Whoever was chosen for sequencing had shown CD8+CD57+ cell expansion by flow cytometry. CDR3 and TCR beta VDJ profiling relied on genomic DNA as the template. MiXCR was run by TCRdb on the reads, yielding one entry per CDR3 protein. The data hold hundreds of thousands of distinct CDR3 sequences, with more than 25% observed a single time. The sequencing input was sorted CD4+, CD8+, or CD8+CD57+ T cells (not recorded which) from PBMCs. All receptors derive from a human donor with aplastic anemia.

This rearrangement joins TRBV24-1 to TRBJ2-7; 7 bases map to TRBD1. Germline CDR1 is KGHDR and CDR2 is SFDVKD. The CDR3 has 12 residues. With 4 bases clipped from V and 13 bases from J, the junction kept 9 bases outside the gene matches. DNA for the CDR3: TGTGCCACCAGTGACCAGCAACGGGACAGCTACTTC. Translation gives CATSDQQRDSYF.

The chain combines TRBV7-2 with TRBJ1-4; 8 positions agree with TRBD1. Germline CDR1 SGHTA, CDR2 FQGNSA. The ends lost 6 bases at V and 5 bases at J; junction bases unmatched: 8. The CDR3 has 15 residues. The CDR3 sequence is CASRYLTGGNEKLFF. The CDR3 DNA sequence: TGTGCCAGCAGATACCTAACAGGGGGAAATGAAAAACTGTTTTTT.

The genes are TRBV10-3 and TRBJ2-1, with TRBD2 as a possible D gene (5 bases). The CDR3 totals 13 residues. In germline, CDR1 is ENHRY, CDR2 SYGVKD. The ends were cut back, 10 bases at V and 2 bases at J, with 12 bases in the middle. This CDR3 reads CASSLAAYNEQFF. CDR3 bases: TGTGCCAGCAGCCTAGCAGCCTACAATGAGCAGTTCTTC.

This clonotype was observed a few times. V gene TRBV7-3 combines with J gene TRBJ2-2, with 9 bases that match TRBD2. Germline V gene data show CDR1 as SGHTA and CDR2 as FQGTGA. Losses at the gene ends were 5 bases for V and 4 bases for J; bases not matched to a gene: 8. The CDR3 contains 16 residues. The CDR3 sequence is CASSRTGLAGTGELFF. CDR3 DNA: TGTGCCAGCAGCCGAACGGGACTAGCAGGCACCGGGGAGCTGTTTTTT. Full variable domain (missing parts from reference TRBV7-3 and TRBJ2-2): GAGVSQTPSNKVTEKGKYVELRCDPISGHTALYWYRQSLGQGPEFLIYFQGTGAADDSGLPNDRFFAVRPEGSVSTLKIQRTERGDSAVYLCASSRTGLAGTGELFFGEGSRLTVL.

This clonotype has a count of ten or more. The chain recombines TRBV19 with TRBJ2-7; D unclear. Germline CDR1 LNHDA, CDR2 SQIVND (reference sequence). Trimming left V 1 base short and J 1 base short, with 11 bases between. The CDR3 runs 15 residues. CDR3: CASSIADGSSYEQYF. CDR3 nucleotides: TGTGCCAGTAGTATAGCCGACGGCTCATCCTACGAGCAGTACTTC.

This clonotype was observed a handful of times. This chain joins TRBV6-1 and TRBJ2-7, with D tentatively TRBD1 or TRBD2 (5 bases each). There are 14 residues in the CDR3. The V end lost 6 bases, the J end lost 5 bases, and 17 bases lay between the germline ends. Germline V gene sequence: CDR1 MNHNS, CDR2 SASEGT. The CDR3 nucleotides read TGTGCCAGCAGGCGCTTTGGGGGAGTCGACGAGCAGTACTTC. This translates into CASRRFGGVDEQYF.

In this sample, this clonotype turned up a few times. V usage is TRBV6-5 and J usage is TRBJ1-2, with 7 bases lining up with TRBD1. CDR1 is MNHEY and CDR2 is SVGAGI in the germline V gene. This CDR3 region has 14 residues. V lost 2 bases, J lost 7 bases, and 7 bases stayed unmatched. For the CDR3, the DNA is TGTGCCAGCAGTTACGATACAGGGGCCGCTGGCTACACCTTC. This encodes CASSYDTGAAGYTF.

The rearrangement joins TRBV5-4 to TRBJ2-7; 9 nucleotides agree with TRBD1. The CDR3 has 14 residues. Per germline, CDR1 SGHNT and CDR2 YYREEE (reference sequence). V gave up 4 bases and J gave up 4 bases; unmatched junction bases: 6. CDR3 region: CASSSRQGEYEQYF. The CDR3 DNA reads TGTGCCAGCAGCAGTAGACAGGGGGAGTACGAGCAGTACTTC.

On this clonotype: A much larger clone sits a single nucleotide away, making a read error possible. The CDR3 DNA follows: TGTGCCAGCAGTGATCGGGGGGGCCAGGATACGCAGTATTTT. It encodes CASSDRGGQDTQYF. The chain is built from TRBV2 and TRBJ2-3; 8 bases match TRBD2. The V gene end was trimmed by 3 bases and the J gene end by 6 bases; junction bases not matched to a gene: 5. CDR1 and CDR2 (germline): SNHLY, FYNNEI. There are 14 residues in the CDR3.

This chain joins TRBV4-2 and TRBJ2-5; perhaps TRBD1 as D (6 bases). Trimming cost V 0 bases and J 1 base, with 6 bases left between them. The length of the CDR3 is 14 residues. Per germline, CDR1 LGHNA and CDR2 YNFKEQ. In DNA form, the CDR3 reads TGTGCCAGCAGCCAAGAACAGGGCCAAGAGACCCAGTACTTC. It is translated as CASSQEQGQETQYF.